Listed below are T cell receptor beta chains from one sample, sequenced in a study of naive and memory T cell subsets. MiXCR was run by TCRdb on the UMI-ligation and nested PCR reads, yielding one entry per CDR3 protein. Of around 160,000 distinct CDR3 sequences listed, approximately 17% are singletons. The material sequenced was naive CD4+ T cells from blood. The receptors stem from a human donor in good health. The conserved cysteine and the conserved F or W are not part of the CDR3 here. Fields, in order: CDR3 protein, clone size, J gene, V gene. The size of a clone is reported for some rows only, either as once, few or many, or as a class for expanded clones.

SARGRSMNTEAF,-,TRBJ1-1,TRBV20-1
SAGRGNYEQY,few,TRBJ2-7,TRBV29-1
SARVAGARYEQY,-,TRBJ2-7,TRBV20-1
ASSLGQGVLYGYT,-,TRBJ1-2,TRBV7-2
SVLAGGPADTQY,-,TRBJ2-3,TRBV20-1
ASSIVNEQF,-,TRBJ2-1,TRBV19
ASSLVSGSGYEQY,-,TRBJ2-7,TRBV2
ASSNRDVRETQY,few,TRBJ2-5,TRBV6-5
ASARRGEQY,-,TRBJ2-7,TRBV6-5
ASSLIFRDGPYEQY,few,TRBJ2-7,TRBV12-3/TRBV12-4
ASSQDSTGGSNIQY,-,TRBJ2-4,TRBV3-1